The sequence of this TCR beta chain was determined in a study of blood T cell repertoires in COVID-19. For the study at large: Researchers got acute and convalescent COVID-19 samples from the United States, Italy and Spain.

This CDR3 spans 13 amino acids. V lost 3 bases, J lost 8 bases, and 10 bases lay in between. Germline V CDR1 and CDR2: KGHDR, SFDVKD. Participants spanned ages about 18 to 100 years and resided in some 22 US areas. Profiling relied on immunoSEQ multiplex PCR, and the TCRdb table lists in-frame clones only, not all of them. The sample records hundreds of thousands of clones, under 95% being singletons. Input material: PBMCs or T cells enriched from blood (not recorded which). The J gene is TRBJ2-1, the V gene TRBV24-1, with D possibly matching TRBD1 (6 bases). This sequence originates from a man aged 55 to 70 who had recovered from COVID-19. CDR3 amino acids: CATSDRQGHEQFF. The CDR3 DNA is TGTGCCACCAGTGATCGCCAGGGGCATGAGCAGTTCTTC.